The subject of this entry is one T cell receptor (beta chain). Its antigen is currently unknown. The TCR beta CDR3 regions underwent amplification using RNA transcripts as the source. HTBI primers drove first-round RT-PCR of the TCR CDR3. TCRdb independently ran MiXCR on the multiplex PCR reads; one entry per CDR3 protein. Altogether around 350,000 distinct CDR3 sequences are present, approximately 18% being singletons, with the ten largest covering more than 30%. V trimming: 5 bases; J trimming: 1 base; junction bases outside the gene matches: 6. The CDR3 has 15 amino acids. Germline values: CDR1 LNHNV, CDR2 YYDKDF (reference sequence). This entry is derived from a study of T cells in Graves' hyperthyroidism and ophthalmopathy. Study results and caveats: Ophthalmopathy onset followed model prediction by a median around 6.9 months.

Hyperthyroidism had been newly diagnosed in patients aged 18 to 65, and its duration was under 2 months. Used for diagnoses were clinical symptoms, serum thyroxine and TRAb, thyroid ultrasound and orbital computed tomography. The TCR originated in a woman aged 25 to 39 with Graves' hyperthyroidism that later progressed to Graves' ophthalmopathy. The genes are TRBV15 and TRBJ2-3, with 7 bases aligning to TRBD1. The sequenced sample was blood. Here the CDR3 DNA reads TGTGCCACCAGCGACAGGGTTGATCGCACAGATACGCAGTATTTT. Its protein is CATSDRVDRTDTQYF. The full variable domain, with the rest looked up from reference TRBV15 and TRBJ2-3, is DAMVIQNPRYQVTQFGKPVTLSCSQTLNHNVMYWYQQKSSQAPKLLFHYYDKDFNNEADTPDNFQSRRPNTSFCFLDIRSPGLGDTAMYLCATSDRVDRTDTQYFGPGTRLTVL.